Only a few counts were recorded for the clone carrying this TCR beta chain. No antigen is known for it. TCRdb recomputed calls from the reads with MiXCR, one row per CDR3 protein. The table records around 710,000 distinct CDR3 sequences, under 35% of them present only once. These data come from a study of T cell repertoires in cytomegalovirus infection. V lost 5 bases and J 0 bases, leaving 14 bases between the germline ends. This CDR3 has 15 amino acids. CDR1 is ENHRY and CDR2 is SYGVKD in the germline V gene. This chain connects TRBV10-3 to TRBJ2-7; possibly TRBD1 for D (5 bases). The sequencing here drew on cultured CD8+ T cells from PBMCs, taken from culture after CMV antigen stimulation. The sequence came from a human donor in good health (CMV status not recorded). Some clones in this sample may be carry-over from other donors' samples. Here the CDR3 DNA reads TGTGCCATCAGTTCCACAGGTACTTTCTCCTACGAGCAGTACTTC. Translation: CAISSTGTFSYEQYF.